The source of this TCR beta chain is a study of breast tumors, draining lymph nodes, adjacent tissues. Study findings and constraints: The lymph node origin of tumor T cells was framed as consistent with a hypothesis, not demonstrated. Tumors had less TCR diversity than lymph nodes, more than nontumor tissue. Data fit most tumor T cells coming from lymph node, expanding in tumor.

The CDR3 runs to 14 residues. The junction had 3 bases not matched to a gene; V was cut back by 6 bases and J by 1 base. Looked up from germline, CDR1 is LNHDA and CDR2 is SQIVND (reference sequence). This clonotype showed up many times. Antigen specificity is unknown. Using its own MiXCR run on the multiplex PCR reads, TCRdb lists one record per CDR3 protein. There are about 200,000 distinct CDR3 sequences in the sample; roughly 29% occur only once, and over 4% lies in the top ten. Axillary draining lymph nodes of breast cancer patients supplied the node samples. This chain uses TRBV19 with TRBJ2-1, with 7 bases that match TRBD1. The receptor comes from a female donor with breast cancer. Some clones in this sample may be carry-over from other donors' samples. Sample: axillary lymph node tissue. This chain's CDR3 is CASSRTGSYNEQFF. The CDR3 nucleotides are TGTGCCAGTAGCCGGACAGGTTCCTACAATGAGCAGTTCTTC.